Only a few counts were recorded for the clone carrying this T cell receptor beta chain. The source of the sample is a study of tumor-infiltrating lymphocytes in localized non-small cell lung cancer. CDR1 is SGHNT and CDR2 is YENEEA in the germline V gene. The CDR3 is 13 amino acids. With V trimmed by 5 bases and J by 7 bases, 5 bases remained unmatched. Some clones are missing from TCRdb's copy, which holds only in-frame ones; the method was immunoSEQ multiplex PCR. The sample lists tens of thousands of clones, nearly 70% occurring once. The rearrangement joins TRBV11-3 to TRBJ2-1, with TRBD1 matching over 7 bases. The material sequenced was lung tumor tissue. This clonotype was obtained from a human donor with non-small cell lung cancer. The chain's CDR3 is CASSRTGGNEQFF. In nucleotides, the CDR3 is TGTGCCAGCAGCCGGACAGGAGGTAATGAGCAGTTCTTC. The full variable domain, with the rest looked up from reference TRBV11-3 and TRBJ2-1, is EAGVVQSPRYKIIEKKQPVAFWCNPISGHNTLYWYLQNLGQGPELLIRYENEEAVDDSQLPKDRFSAERLKGVDSTLKIQPAELGDSAVYLCASSRTGGNEQFFGPGTRLTVL.